This T cell receptor beta chain was retrieved from a study of CD8 T cells in Susac syndrome. Negative isolation yielded CD8+ and CD4+ T cells; FACS enriched TEMRA cells. An input of 0.5 to 1 ug of RNA was subjected to reverse transcription using random hexamers. Amplification of TCR beta CDR3 across 54 Vbeta and 13 Jbeta was performed with immunoSEQ multiplex PCR. Via MiXCR, TCRdb re-called the immunoSEQ multiplex PCR reads, giving one row per CDR3 protein. The data hold some 150,000 distinct CDR3 sequences, with around 94% observed a single time. The CDR3 extends over 14 amino acids. Trimming removed 6 bases from V and 2 bases from J, with 13 bases in between. Looked up from germline, CDR1 is DFQATT and CDR2 is SNEGSKA (reference sequence).

The V gene is TRBV20-1, the J gene TRBJ2-2; D is undetermined. The specimen sequenced was CD4+ T cells from PBMCs. The TCR sequence derives from a human donor in good health. Here the CDR3 reads CSAEKTRNTGELFF. CDR3 in DNA: TGCAGTGCCGAAAAGACCCGTAACACCGGGGAGCTGTTTTTT.